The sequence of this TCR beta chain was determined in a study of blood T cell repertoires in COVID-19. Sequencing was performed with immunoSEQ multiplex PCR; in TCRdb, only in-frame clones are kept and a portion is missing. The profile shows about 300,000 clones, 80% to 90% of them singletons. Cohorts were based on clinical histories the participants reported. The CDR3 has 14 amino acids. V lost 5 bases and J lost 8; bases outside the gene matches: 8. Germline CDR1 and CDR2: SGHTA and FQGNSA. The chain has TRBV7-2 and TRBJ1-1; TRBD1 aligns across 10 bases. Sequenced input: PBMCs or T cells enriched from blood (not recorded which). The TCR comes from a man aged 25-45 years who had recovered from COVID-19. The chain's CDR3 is CASSPRQGASEAFF. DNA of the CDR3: TGTGCCAGCAGCCCTCGACAGGGGGCATCAGAAGCTTTCTTT.